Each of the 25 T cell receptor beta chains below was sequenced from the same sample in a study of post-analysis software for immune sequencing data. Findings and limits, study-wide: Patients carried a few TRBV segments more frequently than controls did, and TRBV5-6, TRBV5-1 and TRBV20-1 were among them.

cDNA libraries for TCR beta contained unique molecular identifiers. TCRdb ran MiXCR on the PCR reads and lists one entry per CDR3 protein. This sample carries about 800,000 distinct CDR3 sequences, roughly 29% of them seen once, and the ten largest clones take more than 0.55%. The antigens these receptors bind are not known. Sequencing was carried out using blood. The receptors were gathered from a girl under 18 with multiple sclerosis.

The CDR3 DNA reads TGCAGTGCCCCTGGCTGGGGTAGCGGGAGGGGGGGAGCCAAAAACATTCAGTACTTC. This gives the protein CSAPGWGSGRGGAKNIQYF. The J gene is TRBJ2-4, the V gene TRBV20-1; 11 bases align to TRBD2. The J segment lost 0 bases and the V segment lost 6 bases, leaving 16 bases of the junction unmatched. Germline lookup yields CDR1 DFQATT and CDR2 SNEGSKA (reference sequence). The CDR3 is 19 residues long.

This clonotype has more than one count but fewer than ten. The chain's CDR3 is CASSRSRAPWNEQFF. DNA of the CDR3: TGTGCCAGCAGCCGAAGCAGGGCCCCATGGAATGAGCAGTTCTTC. The chain carries TRBV7-9 and TRBJ2-1; possibly TRBD1 for D (5 bases). The V and J ends lost 5 bases and 7 bases respectively, with 18 bases between them. This CDR3 region has 15 residues. CDR1 is SEHNR and CDR2 is FQNEAQ in the germline V gene (reference sequence).

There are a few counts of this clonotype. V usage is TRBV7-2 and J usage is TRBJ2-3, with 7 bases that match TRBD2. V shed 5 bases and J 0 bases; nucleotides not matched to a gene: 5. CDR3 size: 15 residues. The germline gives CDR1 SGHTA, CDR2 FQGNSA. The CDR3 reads CASSRGRGSTDTQYF. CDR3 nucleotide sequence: TGTGCCAGCAGCCGCGGGCGGGGGAGCACAGATACGCAGTATTTT.

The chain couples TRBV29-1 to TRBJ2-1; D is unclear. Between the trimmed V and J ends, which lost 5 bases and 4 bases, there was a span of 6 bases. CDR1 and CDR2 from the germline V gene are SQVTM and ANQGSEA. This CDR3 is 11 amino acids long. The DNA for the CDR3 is TGCAGCGTTATTCAATACAATGAGCAGTTCTTC. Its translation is CSVIQYNEQFF.

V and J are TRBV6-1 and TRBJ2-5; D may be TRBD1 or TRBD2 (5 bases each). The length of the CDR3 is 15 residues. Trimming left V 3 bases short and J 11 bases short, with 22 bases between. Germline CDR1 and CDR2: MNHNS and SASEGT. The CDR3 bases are TGTGCCAGCAGTGAGACGGTGAGGGGTTTCCATGAGCAGTACTTC. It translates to CASSETVRGFHEQYF.

DNA for the CDR3: TGTGCCAGCAGCAGACCGACAGGGTCCTATAATTCACCCCTCCACTTT. The encoded protein is CASSRPTGSYNSPLHF. The genes are TRBV12-3 or TRBV12-4 and TRBJ1-6, with 7 bases matching TRBD1. This CDR3 region has 16 residues. J gave up 1 base and V 6 bases, and 6 bases lay outside the gene matches.

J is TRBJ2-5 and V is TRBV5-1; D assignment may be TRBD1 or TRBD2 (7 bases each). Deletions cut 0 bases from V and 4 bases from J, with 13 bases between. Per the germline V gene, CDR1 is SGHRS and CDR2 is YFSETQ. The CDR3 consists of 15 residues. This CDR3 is CASSLATGRGETQYF. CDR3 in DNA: TGCGCCAGCAGCTTGGCGACAGGGAGGGGAGAGACCCAGTACTTC.

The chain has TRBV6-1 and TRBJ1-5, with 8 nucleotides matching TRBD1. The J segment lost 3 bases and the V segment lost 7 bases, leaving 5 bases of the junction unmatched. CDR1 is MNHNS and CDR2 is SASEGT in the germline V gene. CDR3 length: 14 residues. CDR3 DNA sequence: TGTGCCAGCATCTCGACAGGGGACAATCAGCCCCAGCATTTT. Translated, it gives CASISTGDNQPQHF.

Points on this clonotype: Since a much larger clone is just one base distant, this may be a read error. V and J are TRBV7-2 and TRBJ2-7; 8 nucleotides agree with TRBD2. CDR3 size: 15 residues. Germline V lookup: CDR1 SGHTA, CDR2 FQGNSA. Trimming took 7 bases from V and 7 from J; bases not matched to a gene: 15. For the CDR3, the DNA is TGTGCCAGCACCCAACGGGGGGGCCGCTACAATGAGCAGTACTTC. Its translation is CASTQRGGRYNEQYF.

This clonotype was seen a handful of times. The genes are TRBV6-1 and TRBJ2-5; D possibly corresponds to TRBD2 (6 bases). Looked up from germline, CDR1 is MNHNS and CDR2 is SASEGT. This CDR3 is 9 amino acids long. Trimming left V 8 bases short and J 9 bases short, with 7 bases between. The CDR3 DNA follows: TGTGCCAGCGGGGAGGCCCAGTACTTC. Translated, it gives CASGEAQYF.

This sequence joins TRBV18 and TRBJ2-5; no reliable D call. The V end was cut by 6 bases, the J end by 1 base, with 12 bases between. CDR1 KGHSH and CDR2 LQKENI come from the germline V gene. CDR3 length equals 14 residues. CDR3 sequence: CASSSQDPQETQYF. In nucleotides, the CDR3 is TGTGCCAGCTCTTCCCAGGACCCCCAAGAGACCCAGTACTTC.

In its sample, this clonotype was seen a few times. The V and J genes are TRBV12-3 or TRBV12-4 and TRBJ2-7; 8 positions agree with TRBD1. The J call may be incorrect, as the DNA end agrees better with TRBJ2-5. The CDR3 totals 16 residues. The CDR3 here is CASSSTGRTGRKTQYF. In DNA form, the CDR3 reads TGTGCCAGCAGTTCCACTGGGAGGACAGGGCGAAAGACCCAGTACTTC.

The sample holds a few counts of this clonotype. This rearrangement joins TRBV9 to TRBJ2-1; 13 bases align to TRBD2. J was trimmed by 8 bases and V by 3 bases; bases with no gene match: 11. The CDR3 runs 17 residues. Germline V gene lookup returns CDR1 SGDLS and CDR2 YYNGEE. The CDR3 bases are TGTGCCAGCAGCGCCCACACGCCAGGACTAGCGGGAGATGAGCAGTTCTTC. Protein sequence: CASSAHTPGLAGDEQFF.

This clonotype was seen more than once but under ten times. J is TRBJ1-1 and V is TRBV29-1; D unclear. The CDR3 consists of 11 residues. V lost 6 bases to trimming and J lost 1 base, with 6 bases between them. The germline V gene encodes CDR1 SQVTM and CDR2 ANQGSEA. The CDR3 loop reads CSVIRNTEAFF. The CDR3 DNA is TGCAGCGTAATTCGGAACACTGAAGCTTTCTTT.

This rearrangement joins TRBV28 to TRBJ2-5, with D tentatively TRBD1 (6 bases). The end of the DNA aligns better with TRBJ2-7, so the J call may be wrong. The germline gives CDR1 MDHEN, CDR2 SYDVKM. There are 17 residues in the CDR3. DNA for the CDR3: TGTGCCAGCAGTTTATCAGCCGCTGGGGGCAGTTCCCACGAGCAGTACTTC. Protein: CASSLSAAGGSSHEQYF.

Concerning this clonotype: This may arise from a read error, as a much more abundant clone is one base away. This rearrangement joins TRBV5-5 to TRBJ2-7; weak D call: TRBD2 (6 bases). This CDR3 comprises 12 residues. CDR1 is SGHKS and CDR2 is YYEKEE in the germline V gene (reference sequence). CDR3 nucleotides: TGTGTCAGCAGCCGGGGAGGCTACGAGCAGTACTTC. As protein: CVSSRGGYEQYF.

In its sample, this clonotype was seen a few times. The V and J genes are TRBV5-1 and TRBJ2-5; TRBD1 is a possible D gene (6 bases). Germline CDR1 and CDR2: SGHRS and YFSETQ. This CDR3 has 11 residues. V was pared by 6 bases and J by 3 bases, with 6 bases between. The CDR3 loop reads CASKGEETQYF. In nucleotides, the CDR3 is TGCGCCAGCAAGGGGGAAGAGACCCAGTACTTC.

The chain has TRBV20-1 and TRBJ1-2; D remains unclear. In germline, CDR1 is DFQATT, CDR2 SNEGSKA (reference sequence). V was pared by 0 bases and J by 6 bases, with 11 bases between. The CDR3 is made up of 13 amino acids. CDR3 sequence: CSARDRQYHGYTF. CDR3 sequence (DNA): TGCAGTGCTAGAGATCGGCAGTATCATGGCTACACCTTC.

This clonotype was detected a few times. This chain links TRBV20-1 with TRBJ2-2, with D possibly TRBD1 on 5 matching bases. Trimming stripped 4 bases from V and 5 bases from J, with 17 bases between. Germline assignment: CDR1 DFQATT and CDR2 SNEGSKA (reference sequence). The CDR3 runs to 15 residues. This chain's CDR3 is CSAKAGAHSTGELFF. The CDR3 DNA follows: TGCAGTGCTAAGGCTGGGGCCCACTCTACCGGGGAGCTGTTTTTT.

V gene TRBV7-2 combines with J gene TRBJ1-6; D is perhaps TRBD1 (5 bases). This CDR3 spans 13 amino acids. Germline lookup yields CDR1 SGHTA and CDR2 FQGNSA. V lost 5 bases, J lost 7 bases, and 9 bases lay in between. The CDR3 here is CASSQPGNSPLHF. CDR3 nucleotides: TGTGCCAGCAGCCAACCAGGGAATTCACCCCTCCACTTT.

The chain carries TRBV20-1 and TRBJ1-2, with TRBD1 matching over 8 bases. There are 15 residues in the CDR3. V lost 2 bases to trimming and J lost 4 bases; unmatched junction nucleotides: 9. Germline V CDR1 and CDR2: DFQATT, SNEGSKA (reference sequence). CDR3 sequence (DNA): TGCAGTGCTAGAACGGCCGGGACAGGTCGCTATGGCTACACCTTC. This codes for CSARTAGTGRYGYTF.

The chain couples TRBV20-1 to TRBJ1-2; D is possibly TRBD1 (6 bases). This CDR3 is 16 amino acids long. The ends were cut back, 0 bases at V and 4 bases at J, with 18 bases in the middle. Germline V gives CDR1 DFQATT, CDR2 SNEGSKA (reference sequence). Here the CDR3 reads CSARDLLPGVLYGYTF. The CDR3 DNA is TGCAGTGCTAGAGATTTATTGCCAGGGGTCCTCTATGGCTACACCTTC.

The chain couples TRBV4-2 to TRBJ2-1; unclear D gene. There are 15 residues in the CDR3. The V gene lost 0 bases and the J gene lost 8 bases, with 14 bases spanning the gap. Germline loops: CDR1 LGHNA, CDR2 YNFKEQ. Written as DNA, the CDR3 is TGTGCCAGCAGCCAAGATGAACGAATTGGCCATGAGCAGTTCTTC. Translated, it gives CASSQDERIGHEQFF.

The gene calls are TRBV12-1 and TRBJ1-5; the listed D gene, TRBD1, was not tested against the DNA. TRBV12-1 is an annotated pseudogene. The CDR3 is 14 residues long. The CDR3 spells CASSPGHGNQPQHF. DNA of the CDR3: TGTGCCAGCAGCCCGGGACACGGTAATCAGCCCCAGCATTTT.

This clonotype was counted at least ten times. The CDR3 loop is CATSRATLDTQYF. CDR3 in DNA: TGTGCCACCAGCAGGGCTACACTTGATACGCAGTATTTT. This sequence joins TRBV15 and TRBJ2-3; the D is unclear. Trimming removed 3 bases from V and 6 bases from J, with 10 bases in between. CDR3 length equals 13 residues. The V gene's germline CDR1 is LNHNV and CDR2 YYDKDF (reference sequence).